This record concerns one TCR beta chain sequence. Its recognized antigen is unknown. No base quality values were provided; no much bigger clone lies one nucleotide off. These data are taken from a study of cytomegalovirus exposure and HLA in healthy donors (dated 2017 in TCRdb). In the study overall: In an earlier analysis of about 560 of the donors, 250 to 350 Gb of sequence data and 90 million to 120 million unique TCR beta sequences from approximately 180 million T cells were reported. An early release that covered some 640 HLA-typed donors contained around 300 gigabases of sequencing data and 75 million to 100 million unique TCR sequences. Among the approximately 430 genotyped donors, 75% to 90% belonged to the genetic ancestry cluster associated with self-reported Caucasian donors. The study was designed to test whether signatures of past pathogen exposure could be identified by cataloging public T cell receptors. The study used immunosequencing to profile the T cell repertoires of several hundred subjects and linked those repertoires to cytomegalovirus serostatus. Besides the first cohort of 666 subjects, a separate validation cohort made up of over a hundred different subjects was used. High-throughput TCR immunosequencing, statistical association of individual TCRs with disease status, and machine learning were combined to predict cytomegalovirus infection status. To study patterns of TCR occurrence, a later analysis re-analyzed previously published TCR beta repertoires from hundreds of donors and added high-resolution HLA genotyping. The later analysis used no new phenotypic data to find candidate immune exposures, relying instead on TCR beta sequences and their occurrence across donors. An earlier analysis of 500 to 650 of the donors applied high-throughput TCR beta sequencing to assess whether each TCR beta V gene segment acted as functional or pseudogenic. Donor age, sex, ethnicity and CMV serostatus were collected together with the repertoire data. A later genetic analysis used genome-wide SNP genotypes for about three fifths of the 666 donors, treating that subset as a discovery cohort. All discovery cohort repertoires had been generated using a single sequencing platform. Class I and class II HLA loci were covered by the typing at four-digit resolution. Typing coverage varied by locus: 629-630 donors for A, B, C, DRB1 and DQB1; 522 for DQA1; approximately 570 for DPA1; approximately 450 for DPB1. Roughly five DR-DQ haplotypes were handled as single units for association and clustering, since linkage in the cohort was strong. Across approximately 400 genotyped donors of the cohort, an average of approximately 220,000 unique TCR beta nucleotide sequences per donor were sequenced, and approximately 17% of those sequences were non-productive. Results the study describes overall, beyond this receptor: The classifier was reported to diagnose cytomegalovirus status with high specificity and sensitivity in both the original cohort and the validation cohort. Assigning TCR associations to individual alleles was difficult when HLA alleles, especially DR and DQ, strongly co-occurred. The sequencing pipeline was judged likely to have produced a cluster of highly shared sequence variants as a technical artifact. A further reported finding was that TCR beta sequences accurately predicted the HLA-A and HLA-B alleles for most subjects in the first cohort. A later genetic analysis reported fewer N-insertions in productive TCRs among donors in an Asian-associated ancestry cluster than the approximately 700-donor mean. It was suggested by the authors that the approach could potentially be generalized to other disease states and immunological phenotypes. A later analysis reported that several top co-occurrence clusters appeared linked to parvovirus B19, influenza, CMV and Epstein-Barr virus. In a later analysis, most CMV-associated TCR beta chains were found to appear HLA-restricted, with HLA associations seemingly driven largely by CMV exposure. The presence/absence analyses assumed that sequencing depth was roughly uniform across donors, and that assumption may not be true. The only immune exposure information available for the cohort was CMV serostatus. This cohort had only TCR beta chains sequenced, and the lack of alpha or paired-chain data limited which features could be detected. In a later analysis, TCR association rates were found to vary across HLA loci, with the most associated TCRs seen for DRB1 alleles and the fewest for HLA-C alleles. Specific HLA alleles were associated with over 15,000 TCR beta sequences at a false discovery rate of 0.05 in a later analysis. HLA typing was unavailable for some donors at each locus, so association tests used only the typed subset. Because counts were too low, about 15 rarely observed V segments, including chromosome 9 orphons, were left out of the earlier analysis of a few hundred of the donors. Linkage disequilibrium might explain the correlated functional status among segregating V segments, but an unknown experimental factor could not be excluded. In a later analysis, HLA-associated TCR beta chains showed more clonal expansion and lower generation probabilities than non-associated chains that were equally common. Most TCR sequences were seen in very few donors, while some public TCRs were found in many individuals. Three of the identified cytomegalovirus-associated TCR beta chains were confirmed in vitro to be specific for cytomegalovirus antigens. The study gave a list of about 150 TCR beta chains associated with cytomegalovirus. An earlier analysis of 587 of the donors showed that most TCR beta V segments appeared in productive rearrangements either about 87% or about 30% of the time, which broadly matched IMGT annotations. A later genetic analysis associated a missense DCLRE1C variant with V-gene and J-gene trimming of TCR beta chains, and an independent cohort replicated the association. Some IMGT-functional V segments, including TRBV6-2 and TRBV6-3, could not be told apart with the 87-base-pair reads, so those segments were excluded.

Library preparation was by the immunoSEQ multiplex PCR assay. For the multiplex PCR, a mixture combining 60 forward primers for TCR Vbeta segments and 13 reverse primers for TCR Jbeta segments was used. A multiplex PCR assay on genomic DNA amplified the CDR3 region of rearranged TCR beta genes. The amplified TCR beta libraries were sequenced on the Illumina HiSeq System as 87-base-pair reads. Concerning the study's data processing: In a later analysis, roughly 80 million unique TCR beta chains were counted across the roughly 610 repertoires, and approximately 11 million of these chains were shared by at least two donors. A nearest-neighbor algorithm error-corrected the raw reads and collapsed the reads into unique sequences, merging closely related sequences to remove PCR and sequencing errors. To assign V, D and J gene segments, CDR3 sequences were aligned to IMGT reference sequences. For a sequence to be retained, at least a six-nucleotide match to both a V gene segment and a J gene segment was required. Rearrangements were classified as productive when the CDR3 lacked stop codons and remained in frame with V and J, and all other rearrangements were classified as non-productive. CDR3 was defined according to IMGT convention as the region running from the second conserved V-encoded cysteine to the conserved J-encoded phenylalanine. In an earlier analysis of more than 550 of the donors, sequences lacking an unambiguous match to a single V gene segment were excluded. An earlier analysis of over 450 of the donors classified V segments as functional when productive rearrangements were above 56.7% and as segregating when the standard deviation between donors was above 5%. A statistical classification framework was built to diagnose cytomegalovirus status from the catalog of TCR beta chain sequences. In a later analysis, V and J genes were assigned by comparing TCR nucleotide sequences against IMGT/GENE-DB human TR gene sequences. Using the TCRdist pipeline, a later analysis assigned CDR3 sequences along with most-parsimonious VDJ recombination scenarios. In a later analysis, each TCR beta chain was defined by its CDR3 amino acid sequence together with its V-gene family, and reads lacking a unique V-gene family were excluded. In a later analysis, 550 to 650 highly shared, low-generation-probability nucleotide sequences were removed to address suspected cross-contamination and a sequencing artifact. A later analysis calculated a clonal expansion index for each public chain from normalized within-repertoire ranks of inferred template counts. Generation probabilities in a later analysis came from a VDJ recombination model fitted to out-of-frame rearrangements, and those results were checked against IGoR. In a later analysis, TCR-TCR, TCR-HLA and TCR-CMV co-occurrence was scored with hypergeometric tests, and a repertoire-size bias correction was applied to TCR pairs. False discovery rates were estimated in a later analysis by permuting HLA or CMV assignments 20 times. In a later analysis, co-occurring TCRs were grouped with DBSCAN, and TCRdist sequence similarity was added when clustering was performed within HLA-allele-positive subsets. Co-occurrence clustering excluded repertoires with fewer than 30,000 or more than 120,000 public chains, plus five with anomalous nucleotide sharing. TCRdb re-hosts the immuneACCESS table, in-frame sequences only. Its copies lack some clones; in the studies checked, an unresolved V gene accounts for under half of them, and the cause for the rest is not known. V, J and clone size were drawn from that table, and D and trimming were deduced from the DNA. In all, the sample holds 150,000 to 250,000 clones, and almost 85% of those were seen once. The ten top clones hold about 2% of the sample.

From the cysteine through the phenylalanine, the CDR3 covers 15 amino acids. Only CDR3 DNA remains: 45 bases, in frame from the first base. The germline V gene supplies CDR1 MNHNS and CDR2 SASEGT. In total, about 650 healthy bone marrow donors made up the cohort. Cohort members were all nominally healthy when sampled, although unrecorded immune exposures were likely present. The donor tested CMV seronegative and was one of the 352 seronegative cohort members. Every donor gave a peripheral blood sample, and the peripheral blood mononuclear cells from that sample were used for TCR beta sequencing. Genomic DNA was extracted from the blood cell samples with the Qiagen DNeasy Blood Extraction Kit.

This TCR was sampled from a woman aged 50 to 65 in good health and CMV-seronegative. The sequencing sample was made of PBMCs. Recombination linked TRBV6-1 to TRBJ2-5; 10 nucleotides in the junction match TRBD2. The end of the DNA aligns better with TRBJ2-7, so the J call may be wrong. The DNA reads TGTGCCAGCAGATTACGGACTAGCGGAACCTACGAGCAGTACTTC. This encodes CASRLRTSGTYEQYF.